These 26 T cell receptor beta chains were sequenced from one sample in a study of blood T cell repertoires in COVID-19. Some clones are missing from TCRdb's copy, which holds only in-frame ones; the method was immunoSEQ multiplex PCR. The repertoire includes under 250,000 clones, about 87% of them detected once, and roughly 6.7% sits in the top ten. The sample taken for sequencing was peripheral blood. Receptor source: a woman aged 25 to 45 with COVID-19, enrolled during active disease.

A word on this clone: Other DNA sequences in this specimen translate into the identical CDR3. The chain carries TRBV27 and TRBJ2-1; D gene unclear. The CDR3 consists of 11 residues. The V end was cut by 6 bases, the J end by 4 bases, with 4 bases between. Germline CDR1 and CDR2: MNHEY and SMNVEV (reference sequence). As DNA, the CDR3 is TGTGCCAGCAGCCTATACAATGAGCAGTTCTTC. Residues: CASSLYNEQFF.

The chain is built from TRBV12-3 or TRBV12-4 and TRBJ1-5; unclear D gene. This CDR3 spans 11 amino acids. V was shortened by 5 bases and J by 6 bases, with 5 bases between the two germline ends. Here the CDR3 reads CASSAGQPQHF. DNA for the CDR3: TGTGCCAGCAGTGCAGGTCAGCCCCAGCATTTT.

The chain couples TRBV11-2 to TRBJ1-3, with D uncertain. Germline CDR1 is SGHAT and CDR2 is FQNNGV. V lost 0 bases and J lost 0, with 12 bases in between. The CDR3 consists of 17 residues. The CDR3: CASSLEGTGSSGNTIYF. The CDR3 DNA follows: TGTGCCAGCAGCTTAGAAGGAACGGGATCCTCTGGAAACACCATATATTTT.

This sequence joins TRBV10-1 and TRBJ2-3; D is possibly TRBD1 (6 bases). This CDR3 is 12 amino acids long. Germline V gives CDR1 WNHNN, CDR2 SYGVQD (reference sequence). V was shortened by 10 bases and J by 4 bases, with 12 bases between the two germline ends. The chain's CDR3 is CATRQDPDTQYF. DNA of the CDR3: TGCGCCACGCGACAGGACCCAGATACGCAGTATTTT.

The CDR3 sequence: CASSYSRRDRNNQPQHF. CDR3 DNA: TGTGCCAGCAGTTACTCCCGCCGGGACAGGAACAATCAGCCCCAGCATTTT. This rearrangement joins TRBV6-2 or TRBV6-3 to TRBJ1-5; 8 nucleotides match TRBD1. CDR3 length: 17 amino acids. After removal of 0 bases from V and 3 bases from J, the junction contained 7 bases not matched to a gene. Germline values: CDR1 MNHEY, CDR2 SVGEGT.

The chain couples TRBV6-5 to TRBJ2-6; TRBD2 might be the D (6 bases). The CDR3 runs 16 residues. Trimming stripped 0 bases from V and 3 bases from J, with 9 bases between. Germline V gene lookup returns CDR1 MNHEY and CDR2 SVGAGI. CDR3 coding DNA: TGTGCCAGCAGTTACTCGTGGGGAGGTGGGGCCAACGTCCTGACTTTC. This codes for CASSYSWGGGANVLTF.

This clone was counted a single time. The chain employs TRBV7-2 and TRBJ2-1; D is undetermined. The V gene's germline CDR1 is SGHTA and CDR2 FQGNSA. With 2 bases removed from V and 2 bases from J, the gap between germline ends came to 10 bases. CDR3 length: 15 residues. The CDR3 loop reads CASSLPYRAYNEQFF. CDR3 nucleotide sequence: TGTGCCAGCAGCTTACCGTACCGGGCCTACAATGAGCAGTTCTTC. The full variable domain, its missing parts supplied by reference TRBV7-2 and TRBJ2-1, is GAGVSQSPSNKVTEKGKDVELRCDPISGHTALYWYRQSLGQGLEFLIYFQGNSAPDKSGLPSDRFSAERTGGSVSTLTIQRTQQEDSAVYLCASSLPYRAYNEQFFGPGTRLTVL.

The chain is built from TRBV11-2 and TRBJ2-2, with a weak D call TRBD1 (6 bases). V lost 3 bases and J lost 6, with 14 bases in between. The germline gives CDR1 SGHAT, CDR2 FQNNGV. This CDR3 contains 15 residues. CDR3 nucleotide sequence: TGTGCCAGCAGCTTTTCACAGGGTAACGCCGGGGAGCTGTTTTTT. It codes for CASSFSQGNAGELFF.

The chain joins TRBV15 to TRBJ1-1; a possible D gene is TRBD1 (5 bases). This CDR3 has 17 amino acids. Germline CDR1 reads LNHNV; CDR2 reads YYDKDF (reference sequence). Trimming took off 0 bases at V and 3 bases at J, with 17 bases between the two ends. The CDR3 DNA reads TGTGCCACCAGCAGAGATTTTTGGGACTACCCGGACACTGAAGCTTTCTTT. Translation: CATSRDFWDYPDTEAFF.

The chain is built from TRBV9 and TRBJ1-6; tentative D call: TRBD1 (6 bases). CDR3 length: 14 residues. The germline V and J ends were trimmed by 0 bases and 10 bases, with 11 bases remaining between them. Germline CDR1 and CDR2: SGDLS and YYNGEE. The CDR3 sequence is CASSVEGGGSPLHF. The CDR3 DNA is TGTGCCAGCAGCGTAGAGGGGGGGGGCTCACCCCTCCACTTT.

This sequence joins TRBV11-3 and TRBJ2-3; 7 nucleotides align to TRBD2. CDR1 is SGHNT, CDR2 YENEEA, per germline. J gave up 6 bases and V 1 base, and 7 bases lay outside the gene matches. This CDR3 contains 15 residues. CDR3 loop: CASSLGGRVRDTQYF. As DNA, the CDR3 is TGTGCCAGCAGCTTAGGAGGGAGGGTGAGGGATACGCAGTATTTT.

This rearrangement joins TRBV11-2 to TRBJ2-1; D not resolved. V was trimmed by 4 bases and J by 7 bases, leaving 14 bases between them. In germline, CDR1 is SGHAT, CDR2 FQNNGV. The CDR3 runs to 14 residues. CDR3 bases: TGTGCCAGCAGCTCACTTCCTCCCCGTAATGAGCAGTTCTTC. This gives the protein CASSSLPPRNEQFF.

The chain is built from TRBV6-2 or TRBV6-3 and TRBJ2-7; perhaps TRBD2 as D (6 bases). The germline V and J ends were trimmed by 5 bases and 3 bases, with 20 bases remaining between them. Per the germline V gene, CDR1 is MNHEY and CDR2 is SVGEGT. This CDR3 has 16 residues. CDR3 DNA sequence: TGTGCCAGCAGTACTAAGCCTGGGACTCAACTCTACGAGCAGTACGTC. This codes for CASSTKPGTQLYEQYV.

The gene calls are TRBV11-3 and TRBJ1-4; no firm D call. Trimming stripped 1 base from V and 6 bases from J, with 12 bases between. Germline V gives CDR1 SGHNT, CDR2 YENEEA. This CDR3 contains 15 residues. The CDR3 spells CASSLARGVDEKLFF. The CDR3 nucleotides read TGTGCCAGCAGCTTAGCTCGGGGTGTGGATGAAAAACTGTTTTTT.

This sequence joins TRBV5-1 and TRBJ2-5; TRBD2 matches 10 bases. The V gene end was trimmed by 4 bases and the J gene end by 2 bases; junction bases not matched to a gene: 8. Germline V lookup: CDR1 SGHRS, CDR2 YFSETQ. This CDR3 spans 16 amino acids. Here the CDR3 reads CASSLGLAAPQETQYF. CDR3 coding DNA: TGCGCCAGCAGCCTTGGACTAGCGGCGCCTCAAGAGACCCAGTACTTC.

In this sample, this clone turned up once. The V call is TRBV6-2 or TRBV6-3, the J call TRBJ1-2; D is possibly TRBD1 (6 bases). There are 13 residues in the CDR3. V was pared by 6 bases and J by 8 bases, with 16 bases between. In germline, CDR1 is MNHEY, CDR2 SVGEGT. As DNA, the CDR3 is TGTGCCAGCAGCCATGCGGGGGCGCGGGGCTACACCTTC. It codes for CASSHAGARGYTF.

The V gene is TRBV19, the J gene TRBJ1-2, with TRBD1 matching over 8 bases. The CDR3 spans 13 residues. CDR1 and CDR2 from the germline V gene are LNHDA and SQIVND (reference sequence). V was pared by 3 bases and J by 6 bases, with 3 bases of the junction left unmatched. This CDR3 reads CASSMRDRHGYTF. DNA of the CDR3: TGTGCCAGTAGTATGCGGGACAGGCATGGCTACACCTTC.

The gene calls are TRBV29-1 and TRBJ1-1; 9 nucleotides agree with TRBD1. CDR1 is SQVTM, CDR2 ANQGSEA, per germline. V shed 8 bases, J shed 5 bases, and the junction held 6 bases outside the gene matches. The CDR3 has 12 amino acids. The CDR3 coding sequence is TGCAGCTCCTGGGACAGGGATACTGAAGCTTTCTTT. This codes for CSSWDRDTEAFF.

This CDR3 reads CASSQDSTVSSYTF. The CDR3 coding sequence is TGCGCCAGCAGCCAAGATTCGACAGTATCAAGCTACACCTTC. The rearrangement joins TRBV4-3 to TRBJ1-2, with D possibly matching TRBD1 (5 bases). The CDR3 loop spans 14 amino acids. Germline V gene sequence: CDR1 LGHNA, CDR2 YSLEER. Trimming pared 0 bases from V and 9 bases from J, leaving 14 bases between.

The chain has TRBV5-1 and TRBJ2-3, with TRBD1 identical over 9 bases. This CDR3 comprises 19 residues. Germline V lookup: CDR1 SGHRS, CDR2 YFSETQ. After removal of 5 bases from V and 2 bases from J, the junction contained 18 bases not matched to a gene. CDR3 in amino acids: CASSPWGGTGGADTDTQYF. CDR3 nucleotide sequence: TGCGCCAGCAGTCCTTGGGGGGGCACAGGGGGCGCCGACACAGATACGCAGTATTTT.

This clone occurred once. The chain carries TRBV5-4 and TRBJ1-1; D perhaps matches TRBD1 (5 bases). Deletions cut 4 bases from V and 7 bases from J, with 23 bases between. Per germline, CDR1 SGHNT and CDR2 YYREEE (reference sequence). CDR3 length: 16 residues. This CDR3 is CASSAFGRIQGDEAFF. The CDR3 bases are TGTGCCAGCAGCGCCTTCGGGAGAATTCAGGGCGATGAAGCTTTCTTT.

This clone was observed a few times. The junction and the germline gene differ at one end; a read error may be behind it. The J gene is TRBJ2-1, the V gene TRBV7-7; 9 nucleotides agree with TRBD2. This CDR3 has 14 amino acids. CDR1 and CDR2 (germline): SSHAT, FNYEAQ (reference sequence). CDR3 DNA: TGTGCTAGCAGCTCAGGCGCGGGGGGGTATGAGCAGTTCTTC. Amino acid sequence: CASSSGAGGYEQFF.

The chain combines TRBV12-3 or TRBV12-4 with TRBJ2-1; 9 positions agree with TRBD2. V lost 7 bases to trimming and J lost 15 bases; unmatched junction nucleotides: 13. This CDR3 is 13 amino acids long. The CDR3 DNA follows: TGTGCCAGCACCCCGACTAGCGGAGAGTCGCCGTTCTTC. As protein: CASTPTSGESPFF.

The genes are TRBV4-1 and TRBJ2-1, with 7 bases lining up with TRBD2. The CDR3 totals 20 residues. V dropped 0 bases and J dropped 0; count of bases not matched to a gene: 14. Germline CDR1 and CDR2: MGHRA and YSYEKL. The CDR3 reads CASSQDRAGKITSSYNEQFF. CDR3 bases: TGCGCCAGCAGCCAAGATAGAGCGGGGAAGATTACGAGCTCCTACAATGAGCAGTTCTTC.

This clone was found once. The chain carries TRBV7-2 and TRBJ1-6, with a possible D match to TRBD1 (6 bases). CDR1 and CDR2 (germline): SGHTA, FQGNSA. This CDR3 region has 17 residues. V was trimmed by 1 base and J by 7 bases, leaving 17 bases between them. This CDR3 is CASSLVFRAGANSPLHF. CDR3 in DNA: TGTGCCAGCAGCTTAGTTTTCAGGGCGGGGGCGAATTCACCCCTCCACTTT.

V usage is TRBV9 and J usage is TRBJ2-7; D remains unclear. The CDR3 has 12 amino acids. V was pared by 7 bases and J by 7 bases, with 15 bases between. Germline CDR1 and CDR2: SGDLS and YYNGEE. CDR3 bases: TGTGCCAGCGGTACCCCCTCGGAGGAGCAGTACTTC. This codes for CASGTPSEEQYF.